Described below is a single TCR beta chain sequence and its context. Its antigen is as yet unknown. The protocol was immunoSEQ multiplex PCR, while the TCRdb copy is restricted to in-frame clones and leaves out a portion. The table lists 200,000 or so clones, approximately 82% of them singletons. Separate from the 666-subject first cohort was the approximately 130-subject validation cohort, to which the donors belonged. This entry belongs to a study of cytomegalovirus exposure and HLA in healthy donors. Study as a whole: Later analysis reported that the roughly 110 validation repertoires shared the platform of the approximately 690 first-cohort repertoires. Study-wide results and caveats: It was reported that the classifier diagnosed cytomegalovirus status with high specificity and sensitivity in both the original and validation cohorts.

Sequenced sample: PBMCs. The source is a woman aged 18 to 35 in good health and CMV-seronegative.

CDR3 bases: TGTGCCAGCAGCTGGATGACAGGGGGCAGCACCGGGGAGCTGTTTTTT. Amino acids: CASSWMTGGSTGELFF. The V gene is TRBV13, the J gene TRBJ2-2; 10 positions match TRBD1. Germline CDR1 and CDR2: PRHDT and FYEKMQ (reference sequence). V dropped 4 bases and J dropped 4; count of bases not matched to a gene: 6. CDR3 length: 16 residues. Together with reference TRBV13 and TRBJ2-2, the CDR3 gives the full variable domain: AAGVIQSPRHLIKEKRETATLKCYPIPRHDTVYWYQQGPGQDPQFLISFYEKMQSDKGSIPDRFSAQQFSDYHSELNMSSLELGDSALYFCASSWMTGGSTGELFFGEGSRLTVL.